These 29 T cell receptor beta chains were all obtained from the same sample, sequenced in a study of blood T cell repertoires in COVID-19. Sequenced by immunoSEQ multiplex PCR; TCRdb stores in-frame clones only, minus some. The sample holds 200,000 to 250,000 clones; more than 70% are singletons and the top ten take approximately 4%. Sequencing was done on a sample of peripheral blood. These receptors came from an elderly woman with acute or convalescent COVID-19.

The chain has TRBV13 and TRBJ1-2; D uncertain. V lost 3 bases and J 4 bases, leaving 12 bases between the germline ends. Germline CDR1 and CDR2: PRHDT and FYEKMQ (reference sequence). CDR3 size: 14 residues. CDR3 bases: TGTGCCAGCAGCTTGGGGAGGCGGGGCTATGGCTACACCTTC. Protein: CASSLGRRGYGYTF.

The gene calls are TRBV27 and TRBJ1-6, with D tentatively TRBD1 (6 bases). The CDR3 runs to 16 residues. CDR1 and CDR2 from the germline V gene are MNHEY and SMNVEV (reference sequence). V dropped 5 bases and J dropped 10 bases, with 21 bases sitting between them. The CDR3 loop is CASSPQTGHGGSPLHF. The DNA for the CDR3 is TGTGCCAGCAGTCCCCAGACAGGCCACGGAGGATCACCCCTCCACTTT.

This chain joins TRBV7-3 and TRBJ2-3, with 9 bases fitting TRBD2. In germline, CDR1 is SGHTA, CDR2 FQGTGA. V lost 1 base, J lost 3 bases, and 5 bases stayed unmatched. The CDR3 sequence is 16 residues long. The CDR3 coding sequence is TGTGCCAGCAGCTTAAGTCTGGCGGGGGGGACAGATACGCAGTATTTT. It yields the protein CASSLSLAGGTDTQYF.

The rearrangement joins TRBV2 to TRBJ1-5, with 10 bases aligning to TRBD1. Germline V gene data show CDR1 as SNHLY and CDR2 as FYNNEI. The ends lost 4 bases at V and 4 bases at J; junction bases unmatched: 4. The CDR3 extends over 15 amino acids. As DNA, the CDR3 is TGTGCCAGCAGTGGGACAGGGGGTTCGAATCAGCCCCAGCATTTT. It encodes CASSGTGGSNQPQHF.

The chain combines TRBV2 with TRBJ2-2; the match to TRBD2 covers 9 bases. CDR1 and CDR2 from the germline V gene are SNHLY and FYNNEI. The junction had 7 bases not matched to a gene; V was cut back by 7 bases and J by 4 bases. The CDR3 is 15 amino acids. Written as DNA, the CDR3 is TGTGCCAGCACCCTTAGCGGGGGCGGCACCGGGGAGCTGTTTTTT. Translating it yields CASTLSGGGTGELFF.

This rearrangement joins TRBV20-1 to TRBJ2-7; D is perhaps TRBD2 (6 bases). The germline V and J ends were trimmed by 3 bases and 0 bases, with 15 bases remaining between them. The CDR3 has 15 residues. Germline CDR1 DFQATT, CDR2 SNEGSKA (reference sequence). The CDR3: CSASDGTRSSYEQYF. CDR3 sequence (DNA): TGCAGTGCTAGTGACGGGACTCGAAGCTCCTACGAGCAGTACTTC.

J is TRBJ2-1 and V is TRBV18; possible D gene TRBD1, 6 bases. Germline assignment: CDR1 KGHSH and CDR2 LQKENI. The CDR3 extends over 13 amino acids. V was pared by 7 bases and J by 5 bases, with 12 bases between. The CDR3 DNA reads TGTGCCAGCTACTCCGGGACAAACAATGAGCAGTTCTTC. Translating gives CASYSGTNNEQFF. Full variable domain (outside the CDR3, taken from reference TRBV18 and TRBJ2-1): NAGVMQNPRHLVRRRGQEARLRCSPMKGHSHVYWYRQLPEEGLKFMVYLQKENIIDESGMPKERFSAEFPKEGPSILRIQQVVRGDSAAYFCASYSGTNNEQFFGPGTRLTVL.

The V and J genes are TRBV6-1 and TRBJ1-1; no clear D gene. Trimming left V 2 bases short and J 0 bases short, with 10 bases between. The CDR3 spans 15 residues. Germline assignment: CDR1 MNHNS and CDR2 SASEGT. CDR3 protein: CASSEQFLLNTEAFF. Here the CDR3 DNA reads TGTGCCAGCAGTGAACAGTTTCTCCTGAACACTGAAGCTTTCTTT.

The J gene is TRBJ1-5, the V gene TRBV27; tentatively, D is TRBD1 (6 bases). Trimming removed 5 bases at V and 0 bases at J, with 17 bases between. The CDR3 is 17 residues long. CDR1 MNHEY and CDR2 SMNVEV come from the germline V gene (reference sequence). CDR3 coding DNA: TGTGCCAGCAGTGGGTTTCGGGCAGGGGTTAGCAATCAGCCCCAGCATTTT. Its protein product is CASSGFRAGVSNQPQHF.

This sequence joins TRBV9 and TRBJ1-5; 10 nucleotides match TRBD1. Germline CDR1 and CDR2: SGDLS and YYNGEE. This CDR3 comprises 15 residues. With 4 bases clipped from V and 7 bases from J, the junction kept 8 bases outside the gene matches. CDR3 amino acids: CASSTGTGEGQPQHF. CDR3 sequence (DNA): TGTGCCAGCAGCACCGGGACAGGGGAAGGACAGCCCCAGCATTTT.

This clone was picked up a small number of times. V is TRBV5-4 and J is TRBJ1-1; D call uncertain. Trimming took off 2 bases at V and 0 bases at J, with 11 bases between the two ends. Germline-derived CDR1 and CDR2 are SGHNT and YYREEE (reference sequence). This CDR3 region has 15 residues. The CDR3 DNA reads TGTGCCAGCAGCTTTCCGGGATTGATGAACACTGAAGCTTTCTTT. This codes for CASSFPGLMNTEAFF.

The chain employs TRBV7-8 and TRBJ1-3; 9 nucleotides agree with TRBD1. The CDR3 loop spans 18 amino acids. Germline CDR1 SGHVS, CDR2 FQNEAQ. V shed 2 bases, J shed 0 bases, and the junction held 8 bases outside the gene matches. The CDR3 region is CASSLRDRALTSGNTIYF. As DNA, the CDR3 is TGTGCCAGCAGCTTAAGGGACAGGGCCCTAACCTCTGGAAACACCATATATTTT.

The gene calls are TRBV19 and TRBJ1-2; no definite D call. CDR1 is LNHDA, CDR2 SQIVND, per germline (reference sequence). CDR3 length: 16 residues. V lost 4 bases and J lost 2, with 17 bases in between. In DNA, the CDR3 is TGTGCCAGTAGTAGTCTCATCGACGGACTCAACTATGGCTACACCTTC. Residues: CASSSLIDGLNYGYTF.

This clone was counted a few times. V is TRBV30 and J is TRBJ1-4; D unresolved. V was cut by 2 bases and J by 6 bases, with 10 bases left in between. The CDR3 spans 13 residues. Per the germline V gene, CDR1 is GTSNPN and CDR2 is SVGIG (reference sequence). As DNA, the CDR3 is TGTGCCTGGAGTCCGGGGAGTCATGAAAAACTGTTTTTT. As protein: CAWSPGSHEKLFF.

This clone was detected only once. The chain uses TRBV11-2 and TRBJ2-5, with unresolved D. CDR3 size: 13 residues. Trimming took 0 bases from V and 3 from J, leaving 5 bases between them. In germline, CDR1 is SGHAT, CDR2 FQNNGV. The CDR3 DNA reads TGTGCCAGCAGCTTAGATCTTAAAGAGACCCAGTACTTC. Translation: CASSLDLKETQYF.

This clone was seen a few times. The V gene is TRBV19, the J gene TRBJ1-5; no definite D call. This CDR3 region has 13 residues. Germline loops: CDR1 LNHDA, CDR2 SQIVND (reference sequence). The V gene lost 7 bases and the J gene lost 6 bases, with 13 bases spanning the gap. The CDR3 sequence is CASIAVGGQPQHF. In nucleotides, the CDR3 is TGTGCCAGTATCGCCGTCGGTGGTCAGCCCCAGCATTTT.

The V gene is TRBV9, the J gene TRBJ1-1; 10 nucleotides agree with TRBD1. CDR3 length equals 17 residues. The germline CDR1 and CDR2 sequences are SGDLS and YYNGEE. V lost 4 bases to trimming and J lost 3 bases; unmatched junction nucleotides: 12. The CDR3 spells CASSFGTGEIGDTEAFF. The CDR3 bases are TGTGCCAGCAGCTTCGGGACAGGGGAGATTGGTGACACTGAAGCTTTCTTT.

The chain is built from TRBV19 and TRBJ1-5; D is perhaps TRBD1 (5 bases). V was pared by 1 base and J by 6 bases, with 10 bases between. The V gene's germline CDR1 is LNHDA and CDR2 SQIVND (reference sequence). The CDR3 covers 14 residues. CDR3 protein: CASSIVQEGQPQHF. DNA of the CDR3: TGTGCCAGTAGTATAGTACAGGAAGGTCAGCCCCAGCATTTT.

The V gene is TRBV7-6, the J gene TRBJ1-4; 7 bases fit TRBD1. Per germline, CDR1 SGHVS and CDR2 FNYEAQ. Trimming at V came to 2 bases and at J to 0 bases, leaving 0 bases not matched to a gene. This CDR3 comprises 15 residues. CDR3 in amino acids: CASSLTGATNEKLFF. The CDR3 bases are TGTGCCAGCAGCTTAACAGGGGCAACTAATGAAAAACTGTTTTTT.

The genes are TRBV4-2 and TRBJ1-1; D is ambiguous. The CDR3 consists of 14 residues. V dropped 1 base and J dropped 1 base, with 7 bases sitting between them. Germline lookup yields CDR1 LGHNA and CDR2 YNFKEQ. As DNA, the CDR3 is TGTGCCAGCAGCCAAGTAGGAGGGAACACTGAAGCTTTCTTT. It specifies CASSQVGGNTEAFF.

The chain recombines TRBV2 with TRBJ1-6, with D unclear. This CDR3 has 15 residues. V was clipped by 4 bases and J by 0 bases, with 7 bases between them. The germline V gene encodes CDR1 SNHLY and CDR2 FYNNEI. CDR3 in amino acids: CASSALSSYNSPLHF. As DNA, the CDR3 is TGTGCCAGCAGTGCTCTGAGCTCCTATAATTCACCCCTCCACTTT.

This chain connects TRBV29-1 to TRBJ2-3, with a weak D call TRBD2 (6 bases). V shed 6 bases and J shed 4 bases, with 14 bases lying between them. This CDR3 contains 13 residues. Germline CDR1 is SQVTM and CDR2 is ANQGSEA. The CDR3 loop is CSVGTSLADTQYF. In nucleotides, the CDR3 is TGCAGCGTAGGGACTTCCCTGGCAGATACGCAGTATTTT.

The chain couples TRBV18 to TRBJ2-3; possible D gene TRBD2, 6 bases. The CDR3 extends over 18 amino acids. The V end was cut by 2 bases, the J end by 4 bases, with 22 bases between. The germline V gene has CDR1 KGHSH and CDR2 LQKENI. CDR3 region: CASSPSRDSSWEPDTQYF. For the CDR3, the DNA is TGTGCCAGCTCACCATCCCGGGACTCCTCGTGGGAGCCAGATACGCAGTATTTT.

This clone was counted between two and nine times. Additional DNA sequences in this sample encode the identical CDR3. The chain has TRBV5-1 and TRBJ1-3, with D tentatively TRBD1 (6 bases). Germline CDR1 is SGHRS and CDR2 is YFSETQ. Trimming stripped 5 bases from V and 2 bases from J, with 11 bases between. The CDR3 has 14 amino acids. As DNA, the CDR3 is TGCGCCAGCAGTCTGGACAGTGCTGGAAACACCATATATTTT. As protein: CASSLDSAGNTIYF.

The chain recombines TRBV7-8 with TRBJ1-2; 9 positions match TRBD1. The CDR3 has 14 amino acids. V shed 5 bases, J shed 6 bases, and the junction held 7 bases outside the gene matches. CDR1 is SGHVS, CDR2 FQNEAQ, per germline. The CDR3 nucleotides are TGTGCCAGCAGCCTACAGGGGGCTTATGATGGCTACACCTTC. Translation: CASSLQGAYDGYTF.

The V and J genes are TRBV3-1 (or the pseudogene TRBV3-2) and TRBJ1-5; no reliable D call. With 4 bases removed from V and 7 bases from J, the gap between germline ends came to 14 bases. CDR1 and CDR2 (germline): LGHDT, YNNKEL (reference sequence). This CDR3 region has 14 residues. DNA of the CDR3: TGTGCCAGCAGCCCCGACGCTACGGGGCAGCCCCAGCATTTT. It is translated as CASSPDATGQPQHF.

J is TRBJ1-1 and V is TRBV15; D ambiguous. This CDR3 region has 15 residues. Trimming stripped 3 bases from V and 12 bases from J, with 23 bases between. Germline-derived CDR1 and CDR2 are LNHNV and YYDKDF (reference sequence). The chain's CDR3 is CATSRETLKGAVTFF. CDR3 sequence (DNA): TGTGCCACCAGCAGGGAAACTTTGAAGGGAGCGGTAACTTTCTTT.

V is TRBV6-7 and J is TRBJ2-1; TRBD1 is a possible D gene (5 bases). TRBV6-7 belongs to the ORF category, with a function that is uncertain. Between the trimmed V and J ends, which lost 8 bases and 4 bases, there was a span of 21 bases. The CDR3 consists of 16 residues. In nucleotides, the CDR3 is TGTGCCAGCCCCAAGGGGATCAGGGTCGGTTACAATGAGCAGTTCTTC. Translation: CASPKGIRVGYNEQFF.

CDR3 sequence reads: CSATGFGGYTF. The CDR3 coding sequence is TGCAGTGCTACAGGGTTTGGTGGCTACACCTTC. The chain employs TRBV20-1 and TRBJ1-2; D might be TRBD1 (5 bases). Germline assignment: CDR1 DFQATT and CDR2 SNEGSKA (reference sequence). Trimming removed 4 bases at V and 7 bases at J, with 10 bases between. The CDR3 has 11 residues.